Described below is a single T cell receptor (beta chain) sequence and its context. What it recognizes is unknown. The junction shows a germline mismatch at one end, possibly a read error. Caucasian individuals from Russia who were healthy and aged 6 to 90 acted as donors. Each sample yielded at least 6 micrograms of PBMC total RNA. The data derive from a study of blood T cells in healthy people across ages. Findings of the study overall: More naive CD4+ cells and higher diversity marked long-lived donors relative to aged donors.

Alongside a J-beta primer mix, a sample-barcoded 5' primer served in a second PCR lasting about 7 to 11 cycles. Every molecule of cDNA carried a tag from a template-switch adaptor with 12 random nucleotides. TCRdb reprocessed the 5' RACE reads via MiXCR and lists one record per CDR3 protein. The sample includes around 1,500,000 distinct CDR3 sequences, 28% of them seen just once. The CDR3 runs 14 residues. Germline lookup yields CDR1 LNHNV and CDR2 YYDKDF (reference sequence). Sequences were obtained from blood. The receptor comes from a woman aged 25-40 years in good health. The rearrangement uses TRBV15 and TRBJ1-2, with a possible D match to TRBD1 (6 bases). The CDR3 here is CATRRSSGVYGYTF. The CDR3 bases are TGTGCCACCCGCAGGTCCTCAGGGGTCTATGGCTACACCTTC.